There are a few counts of the clone carrying this T cell receptor beta chain. Antigen unknown. Prepared TCR beta cDNA libraries contained unique molecular identifiers. Each CDR3 protein is one row after TCRdb ran MiXCR on the PCR reads. The repertoire holds about 540,000 distinct CDR3 sequences, with roughly 34% as singletons. The data belong to a study of post-analysis software for immune sequencing data. General study results and limits: With TRBV5-6, TRBV5-1 and TRBV20-1 included, 5 or 6 TRBV segments were more frequent in patients than in controls.

Deletions cut 4 bases from V and 5 bases from J, with 11 bases between. This CDR3 region has 12 residues. Germline V gene sequence: CDR1 DFQATT, CDR2 SNEGSKA (reference sequence). The gene calls are TRBV20-1 and TRBJ1-1; no reliable D call. This receptor was identified in a girl aged 2-17 years with multiple sclerosis. The sample comprised blood. The CDR3 DNA reads as TGCAGTGCTAACCTACTTAGGACTGAAGCTTTCTTT. This gives the protein CSANLLRTEAFF.